The sequence of this T cell receptor (beta chain) was determined in a study of T-cell reconstitution after alpha-beta-depleted transplantation in children. This clonotype has more than one count but fewer than ten. This sample's TCRbeta library carried unique molecular identifier barcodes. TCRdb itself ran the PCR reads through MiXCR, one entry per CDR3 protein. The data show about 610,000 distinct CDR3 sequences, with 10% seen just once and 4% held by the top ten. Between the trimmed V and J ends, which lost 1 base and 3 bases, there was a span of 12 bases. CDR1 and CDR2 (germline): SGHTA, FQGNSA. The CDR3 is 16 residues long.

The sequenced sample was PBMCs from the stem cell graft donor, obtained from the stem cell graft. This chain joins TRBV7-2 and TRBJ2-2, with a tentative D call TRBD1 (6 bases). This clonotype was sampled from a human donor who donated a stem cell graft to a child with acute myeloid leukemia. CDR3 in amino acids: CASSLVGRGDTGELFF. The CDR3 DNA reads as TGTGCCAGCAGCTTAGTCGGCAGGGGTGACACCGGGGAGCTGTTTTTT.